These 5 T cell receptor beta chains came from one sample sequenced in a study of Ad26.COV2.S vaccination and SARS-CoV-2 variants (dated by TCRdb to the early 2020s). Libraries were made using the immunoSEQ multiplex PCR assay. The clones in this table, taken by TCRdb from immuneACCESS, are in-frame only. Not every clone is retained; where verified, under half of the shortfall comes from an unresolved V gene, and the cause of the rest is unknown. This sample holds about 440,000 clones; 70% to 90% were observed only once. The ten biggest clones cover 9.5% to 15% of the sample. In light of the paper, this sample's treatment or condition label describes: about 20 received Ad26.COV2.S at low or high dose, single or two shots; roughly five received placebo; per-sample allocation not given. For vaccine and placebo recipients, repertoires were sequenced using samples collected on day 63 after the first injection.

The sequenced sample was peripheral blood, obtained in a trial of Ad26.COV2.S vaccine versus placebo. These receptors were collected from a person between 18 and 65 years old who received the Ad26.COV2.S COVID-19 vaccine or a placebo.

The rearrangement links TRBV30 to TRBJ2-7, with 8 bases aligning to TRBD2. From germline, CDR1 is GTSNPN and CDR2 SVGIG (reference sequence). CDR3 length equals 14 residues. J lost 3 bases, V lost 0 bases, and 4 bases had no gene match. This CDR3 is CAWSVSGGLYEQYF. The CDR3 DNA is TGTGCCTGGAGTGTATCGGGGGGGCTCTACGAGCAGTACTTC.

The chain combines TRBV3-1 (or the pseudogene TRBV3-2) with TRBJ2-1, with D perhaps matching TRBD2 (6 bases). This CDR3 comprises 16 residues. Trimming stripped 0 bases from V and 8 bases from J, with 17 bases between. CDR1 is LGHDT, CDR2 YNNKEL, per germline (reference sequence). The CDR3 loop reads CASSQDPGGGPDEQFF. The CDR3 DNA reads as TGTGCCAGCAGCCAAGATCCCGGGGGAGGCCCCGATGAGCAGTTCTTC.

The chain links TRBV5-1 to TRBJ2-3, with 10 bases that match TRBD1. V gave up 1 base and J gave up 2 bases; unmatched junction bases: 4. This CDR3 has 16 amino acids. Germline lookup yields CDR1 SGHRS and CDR2 YFSETQ. The CDR3 nucleotides are TGCGCCAGCAGCTTGATAGGACAGGGGGACACAGATACGCAGTATTTT. Its protein product is CASSLIGQGDTDTQYF.

This chain joins TRBV11-1 and TRBJ2-5, with 7 bases matching TRBD2. V gave up 3 bases and J gave up 7 bases; unmatched junction bases: 5. The CDR3 consists of 13 residues. In germline, CDR1 is SGHAT, CDR2 FQDESV (reference sequence). Here the CDR3 reads CASSFTSGVTQYF. CDR3 bases: TGTGCCAGCAGCTTTACAAGCGGGGTGACCCAGTACTTC.

The chain employs TRBV18 and TRBJ2-2, with D possibly TRBD1 on 6 matching bases. The CDR3 extends over 17 amino acids. CDR1 is KGHSH, CDR2 LQKENI, per germline. The V end was cut by 6 bases, the J end by 4 bases, with 21 bases between. The CDR3 bases are TGTGCCAGCTCGCCGCCTGGGGCCGGACAGTTCACCGGGGAGCTGTTTTTT. Translating gives CASSPPGAGQFTGELFF. Filled out from reference TRBV18 and TRBJ2-2, the complete variable domain reads NAGVMQNPRHLVRRRGQEARLRCSPMKGHSHVYWYRQLPEEGLKFMVYLQKENIIDESGMPKERFSAEFPKEGPSILRIQQVVRGDSAAYFCASSPPGAGQFTGELFFGEGSRLTVL.